One sample yielded the 4 T cell receptor beta chains listed below, sequenced in a study of Tregs in tolerant kidney transplant recipients. Assay: immunoSEQ multiplex PCR; the TCRdb copy retains only in-frame clones and omits some. The data show about 100,000 clones, with under 95% seen just once and roughly 1.7% held by the top ten. Related graft donors supplied nonmyeloablative bone marrow transplants, and mixed chimerism was transient. The sample was CD4+ T cells from blood (PBMCs), taken 12 months after the transplant. These receptor sequences come from a human patient who received a combined kidney and bone marrow transplant. Among the T cells, some may be from the graft donor.

The chain joins TRBV14 to TRBJ2-5; tentative D call: TRBD1 (6 bases). The ends were cut back, 6 bases at V and 2 bases at J, with 16 bases in the middle. Germline loops: CDR1 SGHDN, CDR2 FVKESK. The CDR3 extends over 15 amino acids. CDR3 nucleotide sequence: TGTGCCAGCAGTCAACAAGGACAGCTACAAGAGACCCAGTACTTC. Residues: CASSQQGQLQETQYF. The variable domain in full, with the rest retrieved from reference TRBV14 and TRBJ2-5, is EAGVTQFPSHSVIEKGQTVTLRCDPISGHDNLYWYRRVMGKEIKFLLHFVKESKQDESGMPNNRFLAERTGGTYSTLKVQPAELEDSGVYFCASSQQGQLQETQYFGPGTRLLVL.

This chain uses TRBV5-1 with TRBJ1-2; D is unresolved. The germline V gene encodes CDR1 SGHRS and CDR2 YFSETQ. The CDR3 is 15 amino acids. Trimming left V 2 bases short and J 3 bases short, with 14 bases between. CDR3 sequence reads: CASSLRPRMDYGYTF. CDR3 nucleotide sequence: TGCGCCAGCAGCTTAAGACCCAGGATGGACTATGGCTACACCTTC.

The V gene is TRBV5-6, the J gene TRBJ2-7, with a possible D match to TRBD2 (6 bases). Germline CDR1 and CDR2: SGHDT and YYEEEE. Trimming left V 2 bases short and J 0 bases short, with 12 bases between. The CDR3 totals 15 residues. In nucleotides, the CDR3 is TGTGCCAGCAGCTTCAACGACGGGAGCTCCTACGAGCAGTACTTC. Residues: CASSFNDGSSYEQYF.

The V call is TRBV4-1, the J call TRBJ1-1; D call uncertain. This CDR3 is 15 amino acids long. Trimming removed 0 bases from V and 6 bases from J, with 14 bases in between. The germline V gene encodes CDR1 MGHRA and CDR2 YSYEKL. The chain's CDR3 is CASSQEYPFTAEAFF. The CDR3 DNA is TGCGCCAGCAGCCAAGAGTATCCGTTTACAGCTGAAGCTTTCTTT.